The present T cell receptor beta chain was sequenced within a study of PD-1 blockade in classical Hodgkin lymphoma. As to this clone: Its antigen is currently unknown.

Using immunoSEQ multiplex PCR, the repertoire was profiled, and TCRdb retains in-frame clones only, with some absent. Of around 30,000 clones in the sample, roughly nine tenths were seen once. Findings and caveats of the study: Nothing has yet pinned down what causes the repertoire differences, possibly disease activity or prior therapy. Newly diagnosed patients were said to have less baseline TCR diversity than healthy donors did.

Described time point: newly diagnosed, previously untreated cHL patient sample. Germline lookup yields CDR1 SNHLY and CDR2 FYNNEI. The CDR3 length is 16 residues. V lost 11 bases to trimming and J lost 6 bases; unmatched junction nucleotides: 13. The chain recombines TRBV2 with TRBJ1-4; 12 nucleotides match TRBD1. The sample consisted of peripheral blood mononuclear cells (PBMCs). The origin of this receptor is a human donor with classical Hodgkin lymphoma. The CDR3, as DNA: TGTGCCGGATCCGGGACAGGGGGCGATGGAGATGAAAAACTGTTTTTT. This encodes CAGSGTGGDGDEKLFF. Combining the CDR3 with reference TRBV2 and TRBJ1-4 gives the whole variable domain EPEVTQTPSHQVTQMGQEVILRCVPISNHLYFYWYRQILGQKVEFLVSFYNNEISEKSEIFDDQFSVERPDGSNFTLKIRSTKLEDSAMYFCAGSGTGGDGDEKLFFGSGTQLSVL.